Below, one TCR beta chain is given with its context. Antigen: not known. The data are from a study of T cell responses to AZD1222 COVID-19 vaccine. In the study overall: Doses given second, at about 4 or about 12 weeks, were pooled.

The CDR3 sequence is 17 residues long. V shed 4 bases and J 7 bases; nucleotides not matched to a gene: 16. Looked up from germline, CDR1 is SGHRS and CDR2 is YFSETQ. The study, taken as a whole, reports: The study identified only five or six AZD1222 recipients as seropositive at baseline. Females outnumbered males among donors, who were mostly white British; clonal diversity was possibly underestimated. After the peak T cell response, and only then, were repertoires sampled.

Assay used: immunoSEQ multiplex PCR; TCRdb lists only in-frame clones, some missing. The table includes 100,000 or so clones, approximately 91% detected once. V gene TRBV5-1 combines with J gene TRBJ1-2; 10 bases are a match to TRBD1. The TCR comes from an adult in good health. The sample here was peripheral blood, taken on day 0 of AZD1222 vaccination. Here the CDR3 DNA reads TGCGCCAGCAGCCCGGGAGGCGTGGGACAGGGGTCGGGTGGCTACACCTTC. This translates into CASSPGGVGQGSGGYTF. The full variable domain, completed using reference TRBV5-1 and TRBJ1-2, is KAGVTQTPRYLIKTRGQQVTLSCSPISGHRSVSWYQQTPGQGLQFLFEYFSETQRNKGNFPGRFSGRQFSNSRSEMNVSTLELGDSALYLCASSPGGVGQGSGGYTFGSGTRLTVV.